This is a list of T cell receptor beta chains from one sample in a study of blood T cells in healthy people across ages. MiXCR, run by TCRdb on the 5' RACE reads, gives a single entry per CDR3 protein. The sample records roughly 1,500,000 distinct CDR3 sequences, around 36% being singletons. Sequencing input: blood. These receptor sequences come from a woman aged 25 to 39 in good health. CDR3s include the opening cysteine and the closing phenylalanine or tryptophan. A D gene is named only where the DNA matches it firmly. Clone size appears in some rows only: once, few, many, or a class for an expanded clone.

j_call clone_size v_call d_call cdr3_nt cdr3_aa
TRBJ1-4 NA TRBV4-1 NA TGCGCCAGCAGCCAAGAAAGCGGCTTCGAAAAACTGTTTTTT CASSQESGFEKLFF
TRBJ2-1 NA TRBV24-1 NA TGTGCCACCAGTGATTTCCGTTACAATGAGCAGTTCTTC CATSDFRYNEQFF
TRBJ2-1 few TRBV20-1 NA TGCAGTGCCTATGGACACTCGCTGCATTCCTCCTACAATGAGCAGTTCTTC CSAYGHSLHSSYNEQFF
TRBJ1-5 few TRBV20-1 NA TGCAGTGCTAGGGGTCGCGGCCTCAATCAGCCCCAGCATTTT CSARGRGLNQPQHF
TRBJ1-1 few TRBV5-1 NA TGCGCCAGCAGCTTAGCGAAGGGATGGGACACTGAAGCTTTCTTT CASSLAKGWDTEAFF
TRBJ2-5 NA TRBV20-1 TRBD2 TGCAGTGCTAGATGGACTAGCGGGGGGAATGAGCAGTACTTC CSARWTSGGNEQYF
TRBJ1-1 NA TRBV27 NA TGTGCCAGCAGTAATCAGGGTGAGACTGAAGCTTTCTTT CASSNQGETEAFF
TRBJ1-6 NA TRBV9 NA TGTGCCAGCAGCGGCACGACAGGATCGGATTCACCCCTCCACTTT CASSGTTGSDSPLHF
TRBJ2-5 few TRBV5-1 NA TGCGCCAGCAGCTCCCCGAGAGCAGAAGAGACCCAGTACTTC CASSSPRAEETQYF
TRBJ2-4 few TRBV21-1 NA TGTGCCAGCAGCAAAGCAGACAGGGCCCAAAGGAACATTCAGTACTTC CASSKADRAQRNIQYF
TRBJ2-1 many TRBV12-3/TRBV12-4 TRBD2 TGTGCCAGCCTCGCGAGCGGGGGTCTCAGTGAGCAGTTCTTC CASLASGGLSEQFF
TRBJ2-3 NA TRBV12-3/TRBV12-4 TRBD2 TGTGCCAGCAGTACGCTATGGGGGGGTAGCACAGATACGCAGTATTTT CASSTLWGGSTDTQYF
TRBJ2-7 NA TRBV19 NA TGTGCCAGTAGTATCAGAAGGGGAGACGGGGGCGAGCAGTACTTC CASSIRRGDGGEQYF
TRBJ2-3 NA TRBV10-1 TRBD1 TGCGCCAGCAAGCGACAGGGCTTCACAGATACGCAGTATTTT CASKRQGFTDTQYF
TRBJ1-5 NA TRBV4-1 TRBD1 TGCGCCAGCAGCCAAGACGGACAGGCGGGTTATAGCAATCAGCCCCAGCATTTT CASSQDGQAGYSNQPQHF
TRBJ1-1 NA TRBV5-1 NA TGCGCCAGCAGCACTCCGGGAGGGGGTAACACTGAAGCTTTCTTT CASSTPGGGNTEAFF
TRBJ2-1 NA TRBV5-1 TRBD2 TGCGCCAGCAGCATGCGACTAGCGGGAGGAAACAATGAGCAGTTCTTC CASSMRLAGGNNEQFF
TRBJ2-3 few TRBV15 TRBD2 TGTGCCACCAGCAGAGAACCTAGCGGGCGAGCAGATACGCAGTATTTT CATSREPSGRADTQYF
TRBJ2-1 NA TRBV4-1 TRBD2 TGCGCCAGCAGCCTCTGGGAGGGGAATGAGCAGTTCTTC CASSLWEGNEQFF
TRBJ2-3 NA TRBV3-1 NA TGTGCCAGCAGCCGAGGGGCGGGGATTGCGCAGTATTTT CASSRGAGIAQYF
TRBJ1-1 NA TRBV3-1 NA TGTGCCAGCAGCCAGCCTCAGCAGGGGAGCACTGAAGCTTTCTTT CASSQPQQGSTEAFF
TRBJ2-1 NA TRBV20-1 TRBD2 TGCAGTGCTAGGCTTGTAGCGGGAGCGAACAATGAGCAGTTCTTC CSARLVAGANNEQFF
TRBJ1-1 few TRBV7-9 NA TGTGCCAGCAGCTTAAATCCCGGGGGGCTGGGCACTGAAGCTTTCTTT CASSLNPGGLGTEAFF
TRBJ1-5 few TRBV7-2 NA TGTGCCAGCAGCTCCCCTGCAGGGTTGGATCAGCCCCAGCATTTT CASSSPAGLDQPQHF
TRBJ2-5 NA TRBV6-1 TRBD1 TGTGCCATGACGACAGGGTGGCAAGAGACCCAGTACTTC CAMTTGWQETQYF
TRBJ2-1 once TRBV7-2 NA TGTGCCAGCAGCCTGGGACGAGCAGCCTTCTACAATGAGCAGTTCTTC CASSLGRAAFYNEQFF
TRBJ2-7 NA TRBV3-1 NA TGTGCCAGCAGCCAAGATAAGGGACTGGGAAGCTCCTACGAGCAGTACTTC CASSQDKGLGSSYEQYF
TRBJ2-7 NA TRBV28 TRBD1 TGTGCCAGCACCGAACAGGGGGATTACGAGCAGTACTTC CASTEQGDYEQYF
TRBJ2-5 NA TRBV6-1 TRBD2 TGTGCCAGCAGGGACACTAGCGGGGGAGGGGCCCAGTACTTC CASRDTSGGGAQYF
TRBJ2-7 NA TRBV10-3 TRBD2 TGTGCCATCTTTCTGACTAGCGGGACCTACGAGCAGTACTTC CAIFLTSGTYEQYF
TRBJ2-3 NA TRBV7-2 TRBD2 TGTGCCAGCAGCTTAGAGGGACTAGCGGGGTTCACAGATACGCAGTATTTT CASSLEGLAGFTDTQYF
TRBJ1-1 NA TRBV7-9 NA TGTGCCAGCAGCTTAGGTCGGGCTCGGAACACTGAAGCTTTCTTT CASSLGRARNTEAFF
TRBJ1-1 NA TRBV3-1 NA TGTGCCAGCAGCCAAAGCGGAGGTCGGACTGAAGCTTTCTTT CASSQSGGRTEAFF
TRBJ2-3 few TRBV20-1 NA TGCAGTGCTACAAGACCGGGGGTAGATACGCAGTATTTT CSATRPGVDTQYF
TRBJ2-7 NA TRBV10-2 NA TGCGCCAGCAGTGAGTCGCCCCTTTGGGGGAGCGCGATCTCCTACGAGCAGTACTTC CASSESPLWGSAISYEQYF
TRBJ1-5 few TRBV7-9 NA TGTGCCAGCAGCTCGCAGGGTGTTATGCAGCCCCAGCATTTT CASSSQGVMQPQHF
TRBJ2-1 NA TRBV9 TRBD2 TGTGCCAGCAGCTTGAGAGGGGAGCGGGGCCTGTACAATGAGCAGTTCTTC CASSLRGERGLYNEQFF
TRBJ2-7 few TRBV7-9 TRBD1 TGTGCCAGCAGCAGGGACAGCGAATATCTCTACGAGCAGTACTTC CASSRDSEYLYEQYF
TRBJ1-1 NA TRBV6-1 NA TGTGCCAGCTGGGCAGGAAACACTGAAGCTTTCTTT CASWAGNTEAFF
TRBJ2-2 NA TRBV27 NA TGTGCCAGCATGTACGGGGGCCATACCGGCGGGGAGCCGTTTTTT CASMYGGHTGGEPFF
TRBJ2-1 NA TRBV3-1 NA TGTGCCAGCAGCCGGGGGCCACTAGCGAGGGGGCGGAATGAGCAGTTCTTC CASSRGPLARGRNEQFF
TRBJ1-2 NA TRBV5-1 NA TGCGCCAGCAGGAAGGAAGGGAGCTACACCTTC CASRKEGSYTF
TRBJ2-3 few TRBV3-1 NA TGTGCCAGCAGCTCGGGACACCCGGGGGATACGCAGTATTTT CASSSGHPGDTQYF
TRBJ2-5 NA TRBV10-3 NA TGTGCTATCAATTCGGCCAAGACGGGAGAGACCCAGTACTTC CAINSAKTGETQYF
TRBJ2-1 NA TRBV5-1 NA TGCGCCAGCAGTCGGAGTTACGGCGGACTTCTTTTTATCAATGAGCAGTTCTTC CASSRSYGGLLFINEQFF
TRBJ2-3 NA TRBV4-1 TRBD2 TGCGCCAGCAGCCCCCCCGGGCGGGAGGGTACGCAGTATTTT CASSPPGREGTQYF
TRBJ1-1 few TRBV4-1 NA TGCGCCAGCAGCCAAGGAGCGGGGGGGCGGATCACTGAAGCTTTCTTT CASSQGAGGRITEAFF
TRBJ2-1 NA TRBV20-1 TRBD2 TGCAGTGCTAGAGAGGGCAGCGGGGGGGCACGGGAGCAGTTCTTC CSAREGSGGAREQFF
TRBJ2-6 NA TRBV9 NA TGTGCCAGCAGCGTAGACCCGTACGGGGCCAACGTCCTGACTTTC CASSVDPYGANVLTF
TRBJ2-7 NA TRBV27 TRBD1 TGTGCCAGCAGTCCCAAGCAGGGGGTAGGCCCCTACGAGCAGTACTTC CASSPKQGVGPYEQYF
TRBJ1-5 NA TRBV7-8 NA TGTGCCAGCAGCTCCCTTCCCGGGCCGATCAATCAGCCCCAGCATTTT CASSSLPGPINQPQHF
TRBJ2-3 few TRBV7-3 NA TGTGCCAGCAGCTTAGGTTGGGGGACAGATACGCAGTATTTT CASSLGWGTDTQYF